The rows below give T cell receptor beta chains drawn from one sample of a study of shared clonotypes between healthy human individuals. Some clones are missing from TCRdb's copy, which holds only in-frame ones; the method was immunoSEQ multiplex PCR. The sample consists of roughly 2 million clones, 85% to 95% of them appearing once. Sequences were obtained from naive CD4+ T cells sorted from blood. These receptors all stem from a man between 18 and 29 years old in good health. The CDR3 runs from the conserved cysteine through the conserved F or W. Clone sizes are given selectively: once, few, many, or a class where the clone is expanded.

CDR3aa: CASSEGTGGVAFF
v_gene: TRBV7-9
abundance: NA

CDR3aa: CASSPWGTSGAYEQYF
v_gene: TRBV2
abundance: NA

CDR3aa: CAISEREGNEQFF
v_gene: TRBV10-3
abundance: NA

CDR3aa: CAISEGRSNGYTF
v_gene: TRBV10-3
abundance: NA

CDR3aa: CASSFPPGRGTDTQYF
v_gene: TRBV27
abundance: NA

CDR3aa: CASSEPRYYNSPLHF
v_gene: TRBV10-2
abundance: once

CDR3aa: CASSPLGELFF
v_gene: TRBV7-2
abundance: once

CDR3aa: CASSLTQGGIQYF
v_gene: TRBV7-2
abundance: NA

CDR3aa: CASSPQASYNEQFF
v_gene: TRBV9
abundance: once

CDR3aa: CASMGGQNYGYTF
v_gene: TRBV19
abundance: NA

CDR3aa: CASSVYLGSSGGYTF
v_gene: TRBV5-1
abundance: NA

CDR3aa: CASSLDSLNTEAFF
v_gene: TRBV18
abundance: NA

CDR3aa: CASSGQGASNQPQHF
v_gene: TRBV18
abundance: NA

CDR3aa: CASTSGLNQPQHF
v_gene: TRBV28
abundance: NA

CDR3aa: CASSYSSLAGNGEYF
v_gene: TRBV6-5
abundance: NA